These T cell receptor beta chains were read from a single sample in a study of CD4 T cells in relation to SARS-CoV-2 and coronaviruses. The data were produced by immunoSEQ multiplex PCR, yet TCRdb's version contains in-frame clones alone and is incomplete. Counted here are 20,000 to 25,000 clones, around 72% occurring once; the ten biggest clones make up roughly a sixth. Their specific antigens are unknown. Material: CD4+ T cells from PBMCs, cultured in vitro. The receptors here all came from a human donor in good health. The CDR3 runs from the conserved cysteine through the conserved F or W.

J | V | CDR3
TRBJ2-1 | TRBV24-1 | CATSDPEGREYNEQFF
TRBJ1-1 | TRBV10-2 | CASSETDTEAFF
TRBJ1-4 | TRBV19 | CASSITRGEKLFF
TRBJ2-1 | TRBV6-1 | CASSEVRGIGEQFF
TRBJ2-1 | TRBV24-1 | CATSEASGIYNEQFF
TRBJ2-5 | TRBV7-3 | CASSSGLRETQYF
TRBJ2-7 | TRBV6-5 | CASRVGGSRALEQYF
TRBJ1-6 | TRBV6-5 | CASSSVTGLSPLHF
TRBJ1-1 | TRBV3-1/TRBV3-2 | CASSQAGRGGTEAFF
TRBJ2-7 | TRBV19 | CASSVDPYSYEQYF
TRBJ2-7 | TRBV27 | CASWTVGSYEQYF
TRBJ1-4 | TRBV5-1 | CASSLEAGLTEKLFF
TRBJ1-1 | TRBV6-2/TRBV6-3 | CASSYDEFPVTEAFF
TRBJ1-5 | TRBV6-5 | CASTTGGTGQPQHF
TRBJ2-2 | TRBV11-3 | CASSLEPDTGELFF
TRBJ1-2 | TRBV10-3 | CAISESSGSNYGYTF
TRBJ2-3 | TRBV5-4 | CASSQRGPDTQYF
TRBJ2-1 | TRBV24-1 | CATSDPSAAGQGIHEQFF
TRBJ1-2 | TRBV12-3/TRBV12-4 | CASSFPWSGYTF
TRBJ2-1 | TRBV19 | CASSSPENEQFF
TRBJ2-7 | TRBV6-4 | CARKSRAGEQYF
TRBJ2-5 | TRBV9 | CASSVGGEETQYF
TRBJ2-5 | TRBV7-3 | CASSLTPTSGRETQYF
TRBJ2-7 | TRBV6-5 | CASSYLREQYF
TRBJ2-7 | TRBV5-8 | CASSLESYEQYF
TRBJ1-3 | TRBV11-2 | CASQLDPSGNTIYF
TRBJ2-7 | TRBV30 | CAWSVGTSGFSYEQYF
TRBJ1-5 | TRBV19 | CASIARGLLTSNQPQHF
TRBJ2-5 | TRBV6-5 | CAYHGGGFSKETQYF